This TCR beta chain emerged from a study of blood T cell repertoires in COVID-19. Looking at the study overall: Donors in the United States, Italy and Spain gave samples during acute or convalescent COVID-19.

Methods used by the authors: Using reference gene primer amplification, nucleated cell counts were estimated. Data came from immunoSEQ multiplex PCR; TCRdb stores just in-frame clones and leaves some out. V and J calls and clone size are as listed in that table; D and trimming were resolved from the DNA. The data show about 150,000 clones, over 70% seen once. The CDR3 covers 13 residues. The V and J ends lost 6 bases and 11 bases respectively, with 19 bases between them. All exposed participants met a person with COVID-19 within 2 weeks before entering the study. V usage is TRBV12-3 or TRBV12-4 and J usage is TRBJ1-1; D unresolved. Sequences were obtained from PBMCs or T cells enriched from blood (not recorded which). This TCR was sampled from a man in his 70s who had been exposed to COVID-19. CDR3 loop: CASSPPIGEVAFF. In DNA, the CDR3 is TGTGCCAGCAGCCCCCCTATCGGTGAGGTGGCTTTCTTT.